Listed here are 14 T cell receptor beta chains from one sample, sequenced in a study of regulatory T cells in long-lasting Graves disease (dated by TCRdb to the early 2020s). The library was made by multiplex PCR. Instrument on record: Illumina HiSeq 4000. iRepertoire HTBI primers and Arm-PCR amplification of CDR3 regions were used to construct TCR beta libraries. TCRdb reran the public reads through fastp at Q25 and MiXCR, keeping productive beta chains. Rows merge per CDR3 protein into single entries with the most common DNA and genes. This sample has more than 400,000 distinct CDR3 sequences in its table, and about a sixth of those were observed once. The ten largest clones take up about 11% of the sample. The sample's time point label is to be understood as: newly diagnosed GD, antithyroid drugs for less than 3 months. For both TCR sequencing and RNA sequencing, RNA was extracted from PBMCs in TRIzol.

These data were likewise used in another study, on T cells in Graves' hyperthyroidism and ophthalmopathy.

The sample consisted of peripheral blood mononuclear cells (PBMCs), taken at new diagnosis, from a patient treated with antithyroid drugs. The source of these receptors is a woman younger than 45 with Graves disease. Donor details come from another sample of the same person, matched by shared clones.

This clonotype was seen ten or more times. The chain couples TRBV5-1 to TRBJ2-1; D not resolved. This CDR3 spans 12 amino acids. CDR1 is SGHRS, CDR2 YFSETQ, per germline. Trimming pared 4 bases from V and 7 bases from J, leaving 9 bases between. For the CDR3, the DNA is TGCGCCAGCAGCCACCAGGTTAATGAGCAGTTCTTC. Protein product: CASSHQVNEQFF.

This clonotype was counted only a few times. A much larger clone differs from this one at a single base, so this may be a read error. The chain links TRBV27 to TRBJ2-3; the match to TRBD2 covers 9 bases. CDR3 length: 16 residues. Germline-derived CDR1 and CDR2 are MNHEY and SMNVEV (reference sequence). Here the CDR3 DNA reads TGTGCCAGCAGTCCCGCTAGCGGGACCAGGGCAGATACGCGGTATTTT. Amino acid sequence: CASSPASGTRADTRYF.

This clonotype showed up many times. The genes are TRBV20-1 and TRBJ1-5, with D possibly TRBD1 on 5 matching bases. This CDR3 is 14 amino acids long. The germline V gene has CDR1 DFQATT and CDR2 SNEGSKA (reference sequence). V lost 5 bases, J lost 9 bases, and 20 bases lay in between. The CDR3 reads CSALDREHQLPQHF. In nucleotides, the CDR3 is TGCAGTGCTTTAGACAGAGAACATCAGCTGCCCCAGCATTTT.

As to this clonotype: This is likely a read error, given that the CDR3 carries no conserved phenylalanine or tryptophan at its end. The chain couples TRBV10-3 to TRBJ1-1, with D possibly matching TRBD1 (5 bases). Trimming cost V 6 bases and J 0 bases, with 23 bases left between them. This CDR3 comprises 18 residues. Germline values: CDR1 ENHRY, CDR2 SYGVKD. CDR3 region: CAIRDPIIRQKVNTEAFL. The CDR3 DNA reads TGTGCCATCAGGGACCCAATTATCCGACAGAAGGTGAACACTGAAGCTTTCCTT.

This clonotype occurred a few times. The rearrangement joins TRBV5-1 to TRBJ2-1, with 7 bases matching TRBD2. V dropped 2 bases and J dropped 3; count of bases not matched to a gene: 5. The CDR3 is 15 amino acids. Germline V gene data show CDR1 as SGHRS and CDR2 as YFSETQ. In nucleotides, the CDR3 is TGCGCCAGCAGCTTAACTAGCGAAGACTACAATGAGCAGTTCTTC. It specifies CASSLTSEDYNEQFF.

This clonotype was seen more than once but under ten times. This rearrangement joins TRBV29-1 to TRBJ2-5; D not certain. With 1 base removed from V and 5 bases from J, the gap between germline ends came to 8 bases. The CDR3 runs 12 residues. From germline, CDR1 is SQVTM and CDR2 ANQGSEA. The CDR3 DNA reads TGCAGCGTTGAAGTTAGTATTGAGACCCAGTACTTC. It encodes CSVEVSIETQYF.

This clonotype has a handful of counts. Being one base from a much bigger clone, this may be a read error. This chain uses TRBV20-1 with TRBJ2-5; D perhaps matches TRBD2 (6 bases). The CDR3 loop spans 14 amino acids. Per the germline V gene, CDR1 is DFQATT and CDR2 is SNEGSKA (reference sequence). The germline V and J ends were trimmed by 7 bases and 2 bases, with 17 bases remaining between them. CDR3 protein: CSVPGLAKQETQYF. CDR3 bases: TGCAGTGTTCCCGGCCTAGCGAAACAAGAGACCCAGTACTTC.

In its sample, this clonotype was seen many times. Here the CDR3 DNA reads TGTGCCAGCATCGCCAACAGGCTGAACACTGAAGCTTTCTTT. It is translated as CASIANRLNTEAFF. V usage is TRBV7-8 and J usage is TRBJ1-1, with D perhaps TRBD1 (5 bases). CDR1 and CDR2 (germline): SGHVS, FQNEAQ. V was cut by 7 bases and J by 0 bases, with 12 bases left in between. This CDR3 has 14 residues.

V usage is TRBV28 and J usage is TRBJ1-5, with TRBD1 matching 8 bases. J lost 4 bases, V lost 8 bases, and 10 bases had no gene match. There are 15 residues in the CDR3. CDR1 MDHEN and CDR2 SYDVKM come from the germline V gene. The CDR3 region is CASRPGQGINQPQHF. CDR3 sequence (DNA): TGTGCCAGCCGCCCCGGACAGGGAATAAATCAGCCCCAGCATTTT.

This clonotype showed up many times. V is TRBV29-1 and J is TRBJ1-1; TRBD1 matches at 9 bases. The CDR3 loop spans 13 amino acids. Germline V gene lookup returns CDR1 SQVTM and CDR2 ANQGSEA. V dropped 5 bases and J dropped 4; count of bases not matched to a gene: 5. The chain's CDR3 is CSVWTGVGTEAFF. The CDR3 nucleotides read TGCAGCGTTTGGACAGGGGTGGGCACTGAAGCTTTCTTT.

V and J are TRBV11-2 and TRBJ2-2; no clear D. V was clipped by 2 bases and J by 6 bases, with 7 bases between them. CDR1 and CDR2 from the germline V gene are SGHAT and FQNNGV. The CDR3 runs to 13 residues. CDR3 sequence: CASSLFGAGELFF. Written as DNA, the CDR3 is TGTGCCAGCAGCTTATTTGGGGCCGGGGAGCTGTTTTTT.

At least ten counts were recorded for this clonotype. V gene TRBV11-2 combines with J gene TRBJ1-1; TRBD1 matches at 8 bases. Germline V gene data show CDR1 as SGHAT and CDR2 as FQNNGV. CDR3 length equals 15 residues. Trimming removed 5 bases from V and 2 bases from J; junction bases left unmatched: 7. CDR3 in amino acids: CASSPGQGYNTEAFF. The CDR3 bases are TGTGCCAGCAGCCCCGGACAGGGTTACAACACTGAAGCTTTCTTT.

This clonotype was observed at least ten times. J is TRBJ1-5 and V is TRBV2; D remains ambiguous. Germline CDR1 and CDR2: SNHLY and FYNNEI. The germline V and J ends were trimmed by 6 bases and 0 bases, with 6 bases remaining between them. The CDR3 covers 13 residues. The CDR3 sequence: CASRRDSNQPQHF. For the CDR3, the DNA is TGTGCCAGCAGACGCGATAGCAATCAGCCCCAGCATTTT.

At least ten counts were recorded for this clonotype. J is TRBJ1-4 and V is TRBV3-1; maybe TRBD1 (5 bases). This CDR3 comprises 14 residues. V was cut by 0 bases and J by 8 bases, with 10 bases left in between. In germline, CDR1 is LGHDT, CDR2 YNNKEL (reference sequence). The CDR3 sequence: CASSQDTGREKLFF. CDR3 nucleotide sequence: TGTGCCAGCAGCCAAGACACGGGACGCGAAAAACTGTTTTTT.